A selection of T cell receptor beta chains follows, all from one sample in a study of blood T cell repertoires in COVID-19. The method was immunoSEQ multiplex PCR; TCRdb's version includes in-frame clones alone and lacks a portion of them. The table includes 150,000 to 180,000 clones, 70% to 85% detected once. Sequencing was performed on peripheral blood. The receptors originated from a man aged 55 to 70 with COVID-19, enrolled during active disease. The CDR3 runs from the conserved cysteine through the conserved F or W. D genes are given only for firm matches. Clone size is shown for a subset of rows, as once, few, many or a class of expanded clone.

abundance | j_gene | d_gene | v_gene | CDR3aa | CDR3nt
- | TRBJ2-2 | - | TRBV6-4 | CASSKTGTLIPANTGELFF | TGTGCCAGCAGTAAAACCGGGACTTTAATTCCAGCGAACACCGGGGAGCTGTTTTTT
- | TRBJ2-1 | - | TRBV2 | CASSMGPYNEQFF | TGTGCCAGCAGTATGGGCCCATACAATGAGCAGTTCTTC
- | TRBJ1-1 | - | TRBV18 | CASSPGNTEAFF | TGTGCCAGCTCTCCCGGGAACACTGAAGCTTTCTTT
few | TRBJ1-5 | - | TRBV18 | CASSPIADGNQPQHF | TGTGCCAGCTCACCAATTGCAGATGGCAATCAGCCCCAGCATTTT
- | TRBJ1-4 | - | TRBV27 | CASSFQGQGEKLFF | TGTGCCAGCAGTTTTCAGGGGCAGGGTGAAAAACTGTTTTTT
- | TRBJ1-2 | - | TRBV28 | CASSPRGGPPNYGYTF | TGTGCCAGCAGTCCCCGGGGGGGGCCCCCTAACTATGGCTACACCTTC
- | TRBJ1-4 | - | TRBV30 | CAWSMGGNEKLFF | TGTGCCTGGAGTATGGGGGGTAATGAAAAACTGTTTTTT
- | TRBJ1-3 | TRBD1 | TRBV3-1/TRBV3-2 | CASSQDRGTGVKTDSGNTIYF | TGTGCCAGCAGCCAAGATCGAGGGACAGGGGTAAAAACCGACTCTGGAAACACCATATATTTT
- | TRBJ1-2 | - | TRBV5-1 | CASSLGGSYGYTF | TGCGCCAGCAGCTTGGGTGGTAGCTATGGCTACACCTTC
- | TRBJ1-3 | - | TRBV5-5 | CASSLESGVSGNTIYF | TGTGCCAGCAGCTTGGAGTCAGGGGTCTCTGGAAACACCATATATTTT
- | TRBJ1-1 | TRBD1 | TRBV6-5 | CASSLDRAGNTEAFF | TGTGCCAGCAGCCTAGACAGGGCGGGGAACACTGAAGCTTTCTTT
- | TRBJ2-1 | TRBD2 | TRBV7-2 | CASSLDRTSGGSYNEQFF | TGTGCCAGCAGCTTAGACCGGACTAGCGGAGGCTCCTACAATGAGCAGTTCTTC
once | TRBJ1-6 | TRBD1 | TRBV19 | CASSPNRDREAPLHF | TGTGCCAGTAGTCCAAACCGGGACAGGGAGGCACCCCTCCACTTT
- | TRBJ1-1 | - | TRBV14 | CASSQAGKKNTEAFF | TGTGCCAGCAGCCAAGCGGGGAAGAAGAACACTGAAGCTTTCTTT
once | TRBJ1-1 | TRBD1 | TRBV7-6 | CASSLLSDKGASEAFF | TGTGCCAGCAGCTTACTTTCTGATAAGGGGGCTTCTGAAGCTTTCTTT
- | TRBJ2-5 | - | TRBV7-8 | CASSFSTQETQYF | TGTGCCAGCAGCTTTAGCACCCAAGAGACCCAGTACTTC
- | TRBJ1-6 | TRBD1 | TRBV2 | CASSEEGTGNSPLHF | TGTGCCAGCAGTGAAGAAGGGACAGGGAATTCACCCCTCCACTTT
- | TRBJ2-7 | TRBD2 | TRBV11-2 | CASSPGTSGGAVEQYF | TGTGCCAGCAGCCCGGGGACTAGCGGGGGGGCCGTTGAGCAGTACTTC
- | TRBJ2-5 | TRBD2 | TRBV27 | CASSLIAGGETQYF | TGTGCCAGCAGTTTAATAGCGGGGGGAGAGACCCAGTACTTC
- | TRBJ2-7 | - | TRBV29-1 | CSVDSGTYEQYF | TGCAGCGTTGACTCGGGGACCTACGAGCAGTACTTC
few | TRBJ1-6 | TRBD1 | TRBV11-1 | CASSPGGADNSPLHF | TGTGCCAGCAGCCCAGGGGGCGCCGATAATTCACCCCTCCACTTT
- | TRBJ1-2 | - | TRBV3-1/TRBV3-2 | CASSALQGYGYTF | TGTGCCAGCAGCGCCCTTCAGGGCTATGGCTACACCTTC
- | TRBJ1-5 | TRBD1 | TRBV7-2 | CASSLTGVQPQHF | TGTGCCAGCAGCTTAACAGGGGTTCAGCCCCAGCATTTT
few | TRBJ2-3 | TRBD2 | TRBV9 | CASSVGGGRAVVDTQYF | TGTGCCAGCAGCGTAGGGGGCGGGAGGGCCGTCGTCGATACGCAGTATTTT
- | TRBJ1-6 | - | TRBV19 | CASRATNSPLHF | TGTGCCAGTAGGGCAACCAATTCACCCCTCCACTTT
few | TRBJ1-2 | - | TRBV9 | CASSANPTKTKGYTF | TGTGCCAGCAGCGCCAATCCCACAAAGACTAAGGGCTACACCTTC
- | TRBJ1-1 | TRBD1 | TRBV9 | CASSVGTGGLSTEAFF | TGTGCCAGCAGCGTCGGGACAGGGGGCTTGAGCACTGAAGCTTTCTTT
- | TRBJ1-5 | - | TRBV6-1 | CASSEPAGWGNQPQHF | TGTGCCAGCAGTGAACCGGCGGGGTGGGGCAATCAGCCCCAGCATTTT
few | TRBJ2-1 | TRBD2 | TRBV24-1 | CATSDSSGSQYNEQFF | TGTGCCACCAGTGACAGTAGCGGGAGCCAATACAATGAGCAGTTCTTC
- | TRBJ1-6 | - | TRBV7-3 | CASSSGVWYSPLHF | TGTGCCAGCAGCTCGGGGGTCTGGTATTCACCCCTCCACTTT
- | TRBJ2-1 | - | TRBV12-3/TRBV12-4 | CASSREYYNEQFF | TGTGCCAGCAGCAGGGAATACTACAATGAGCAGTTCTTC
- | TRBJ1-1 | - | TRBV20-1 | CSASLGNMNTEAFF | TGCAGTGCTAGTCTCGGGAACATGAACACTGAAGCTTTCTTT
- | TRBJ1-1 | - | TRBV7-3 | CASSSTGKAFF | TGTGCCAGCAGCTCCACCGGGAAAGCTTTCTTT
- | TRBJ1-5 | - | TRBV6-5 | CASIAMASQPQHF | TGTGCCAGTATAGCAATGGCGAGTCAGCCCCAGCATTTT
- | TRBJ2-7 | - | TRBV9 | CASSPEGGMGGYYEQYF | TGTGCCAGCAGCCCCGAAGGAGGAATGGGAGGTTACTACGAGCAGTACTTC
once | TRBJ1-2 | TRBD1 | TRBV24-1 | CATSGLDRGLNYGYTF | TGTGCCACCAGTGGTCTGGACAGGGGGCTTAACTATGGCTACACCTTC
- | TRBJ2-7 | TRBD1 | TRBV28 | CASNGQVPYEQYF | TGTGCCAGCAATGGACAGGTCCCTTACGAGCAGTACTTC
- | TRBJ2-1 | - | TRBV9 | CASSVVPSAYNEQFF | TGTGCCAGCAGCGTAGTCCCGTCCGCCTACAATGAGCAGTTCTTC
once | TRBJ2-1 | - | TRBV19 | CASKPRVSSYNEQFF | TGTGCCAGCAAACCCAGGGTTTCGTCCTACAATGAGCAGTTCTTC
- | TRBJ2-2 | - | TRBV29-1 | CSVQGNTGELFF | TGCAGCGTTCAGGGGAACACCGGGGAGCTGTTTTTT
few | TRBJ1-4 | - | TRBV3-1/TRBV3-2 | CASSQRGTGEKLFF | TGTGCCAGCAGCCAGCGGGGGACTGGTGAAAAACTGTTTTTT
- | TRBJ2-1 | TRBD2 | TRBV4-3 | CASSQGVVAGGVFF | TGCGCCAGCAGCCAAGGGGTTGTGGCGGGAGGTGTGTTCTTC
- | TRBJ2-3 | - | TRBV18 | CASSPRGQISTDTQYF | TGTGCCAGCTCACCGCGTGGACAGATTAGCACAGATACGCAGTATTTT
- | TRBJ1-4 | TRBD1 | TRBV11-2 | CASSGAGTGFNEKLFF | TGTGCCAGCAGCGGAGCCGGGACAGGTTTCAATGAAAAACTGTTTTTT
- | TRBJ1-4 | TRBD1 | TRBV27 | CASSRKAGQPNEKLFF | TGTGCCAGCTCACGAAAGGCGGGACAGCCTAATGAAAAACTGTTTTTT